Below are 2 T cell receptor beta chains sequenced from a single sample in a study of vaccination and CD4 T cells after COVID-19. These receptors are not linked to any known antigen. This sample's treatment: roughly 10-day PBMC culture with coronavirus spike peptide pools or control peptides (ViraFEST assay). Researchers collected the unexposed donor's CD4+ T cells before the COVID-19 pandemic (2011-2018). Sequencing of cultured CD4+ T cell DNA used the Oncomine TCR Beta short-read assay. Once CD4+ T cells had been cultured, genomic DNA was extracted from them. One entry per CDR3 protein, called by TCRdb with MiXCR from the PCR reads. The sample includes roughly 9,000 distinct CDR3 sequences, under 40% seen only once; the top ten take approximately 22%. Sequenced: CD4+ T cells from blood, cultured in vitro. Receptors originate from a human donor in good health.

The sample holds one count of this clonotype. The genes are TRBV18 and TRBJ1-5; D not resolved. V was shortened by 2 bases and J by 10 bases, with 18 bases between the two germline ends. This CDR3 is 15 amino acids long. Germline lookup yields CDR1 KGHSH and CDR2 LQKENI. This chain's CDR3 is CASSPGTPATQPQHF. The CDR3 DNA reads TGTGCCAGCTCACCAGGAACGCCAGCGACCCAACCCCAGCATTTT.

This chain uses TRBV29-1 with TRBJ2-3; the D is unclear. V was trimmed by 2 bases and J by 3 bases, leaving 6 bases between them. This CDR3 has 12 amino acids. Per the germline V gene, CDR1 is SQVTM and CDR2 is ANQGSEA. CDR3 residues: CSVETLTDTQYF. The CDR3 region has the DNA TGCAGCGTTGAAACTCTTACAGATACGCAGTATTTT.